Below are 21 T cell receptor beta chains sequenced from a single sample in a study of T cells in Graves' hyperthyroidism and ophthalmopathy. RNA transcripts provided the source from which TCR beta CDR3 regions were amplified. Initially, a first-round RT-PCR of the TCR CDR3 employed the HTBI primer set. TCRdb redid the calling of the multiplex PCR reads with MiXCR, one entry per CDR3 protein. Among about 610,000 distinct CDR3 sequences listed, about 14% were seen once. The sequenced sample consisted of blood. These receptors were obtained from a woman aged 40 to 50 with Graves' ophthalmopathy.

This clonotype was counted many times. V gene TRBV4-3 combines with J gene TRBJ2-7, with D tentatively TRBD1 (6 bases). In germline, CDR1 is LGHNA, CDR2 YSLEER. The ends were cut back, 4 bases at V and 1 base at J, with 11 bases in the middle. The CDR3 totals 14 residues. The CDR3 loop reads CASSRTVRSYEQYF. The CDR3 nucleotides read TGCGCCAGCAGCCGGACAGTTCGGTCCTACGAGCAGTACTTC.

This clonotype turned up a few times. V usage is TRBV29-1 and J usage is TRBJ2-7; perhaps TRBD2 as D (5 bases). CDR3 length: 13 amino acids. CDR1 and CDR2 (germline): SQVTM, ANQGSEA. Trimming shortened V by 6 bases and J by 5 bases, and 17 bases separated the two germline ends. The CDR3 loop is CSVHGVSQNEQYF. In DNA form, the CDR3 reads TGCAGCGTGCACGGGGTTTCACAGAACGAGCAGTACTTC.

This clonotype was observed at least ten times. The V call is TRBV28, the J call TRBJ2-2; 8 bases fit TRBD1. The V gene's germline CDR1 is MDHEN and CDR2 SYDVKM. The CDR3 is 14 amino acids. The ends lost 3 bases at V and 6 bases at J; junction bases unmatched: 3. CDR3 amino acids: CASSLAGGAGELFF. In DNA, the CDR3 is TGTGCCAGCAGTTTGGCAGGGGGCGCCGGGGAGCTGTTTTTT.

This clonotype was picked up many times. The rearrangement uses TRBV20-1 and TRBJ2-7; D may be TRBD1 (5 bases). The ends were cut back, 7 bases at V and 1 base at J, with 8 bases in the middle. Germline CDR1 is DFQATT and CDR2 is SNEGSKA (reference sequence). The CDR3 extends over 11 amino acids. The CDR3 is CSVTGSYEQYF. Here the CDR3 DNA reads TGCAGTGTAACAGGATCCTACGAGCAGTACTTC.

This clonotype was seen ten or more times. The chain combines TRBV27 with TRBJ1-5; no clear D gene. Germline V lookup: CDR1 MNHEY, CDR2 SMNVEV (reference sequence). The CDR3 spans 15 residues. The V end lost 5 bases, the J end lost 2 bases, and 13 bases lay between the germline ends. The CDR3 spells CASSQQTGRNQPQHF. The CDR3, as DNA: TGTGCCAGCAGTCAACAAACCGGGCGCAATCAGCCCCAGCATTTT.

The chain links TRBV12-3 or TRBV12-4 to TRBJ2-7; TRBD1 matches 8 bases. The CDR3 spans 14 residues. J was trimmed by 2 bases and V by 6 bases; bases with no gene match: 6. The CDR3 DNA is TGTGCCAGCAGCAGGGGGCCGACTACCTACGAGCAGTACTTC. Translation: CASSRGPTTYEQYF.

This clonotype was counted at least ten times. This sequence joins TRBV27 and TRBJ1-1; the D is unclear. The germline V gene encodes CDR1 MNHEY and CDR2 SMNVEV (reference sequence). This CDR3 comprises 15 residues. V lost 0 bases, J lost 0 bases, and 8 bases lay in between. CDR3 sequence: CASSLSGRLNTEAFF. In nucleotides, the CDR3 is TGTGCCAGCAGTTTATCCGGGCGGTTGAACACTGAAGCTTTCTTT.

This clonotype was counted at least ten times. The chain recombines TRBV6-4 with TRBJ2-7; no clear D. In germline, CDR1 is MRHNA, CDR2 SNTAGT. Trimming took 6 bases from V and 3 from J, leaving 24 bases between them. This CDR3 region has 17 residues. The CDR3 region is CASSPPPRLGGIYEQYF. As DNA, the CDR3 is TGTGCCAGCAGCCCTCCCCCCCGACTGGGCGGTATCTACGAGCAGTACTTC.

The sample holds a few counts of this clonotype. The chain recombines TRBV6-2 or TRBV6-3 with TRBJ2-1; TRBD2 aligns across 14 bases. CDR3 length equals 19 residues. In germline, CDR1 is MNHEY, CDR2 SVGEGT. V gave up 6 bases and J gave up 4 bases; unmatched junction bases: 14. CDR3 in DNA: TGTGCCAGCAGACCCATTACGGGACTAGCGGGAGTAAGGTACAATGAGCAGTTCTTC. Translated: CASRPITGLAGVRYNEQFF.

The J gene is TRBJ1-1, the V gene TRBV27; tentative D call: TRBD1 (5 bases). Germline lookup yields CDR1 MNHEY and CDR2 SMNVEV (reference sequence). The CDR3 covers 12 residues. V lost 8 bases, J lost 5 bases, and 12 bases lay in between. CDR3 sequence: CASGRVPTEAFF. The CDR3 DNA sequence: TGTGCCAGCGGCAGGGTGCCTACTGAAGCTTTCTTT.

The V gene is TRBV20-1, the J gene TRBJ2-5, with 9 nucleotides matching TRBD1. The CDR3 is 18 residues long. With 6 bases clipped from V and 2 bases from J, the junction kept 19 bases outside the gene matches. Germline V gene sequence: CDR1 DFQATT, CDR2 SNEGSKA (reference sequence). The CDR3 loop is CSAEAIGPGTGSQETQYF. CDR3 nucleotide sequence: TGCAGTGCCGAGGCGATCGGTCCGGGGACAGGGAGTCAAGAGACCCAGTACTTC.

The sample holds many counts of this clonotype. This chain joins TRBV27 and TRBJ2-7; TRBD1 or TRBD2 may be the D gene (5 bases each). The germline V gene has CDR1 MNHEY and CDR2 SMNVEV (reference sequence). The CDR3 is 17 amino acids. The V end lost 3 bases, the J end lost 4 bases, and 22 bases lay between the germline ends. In nucleotides, the CDR3 is TGTGCCAGCAGTTTTTTTCCCCCCCCAGGGACGGGGTACGAGCAGTACTTC. Its protein product is CASSFFPPPGTGYEQYF.

This clonotype was observed at least ten times. The CDR3 nucleotides read TGTGCCAGCAGCCGGGTGGAACAAGAGACCCAGTACTTC. It codes for CASSRVEQETQYF. The chain employs TRBV6-5 and TRBJ2-5; D gene ambiguous. Trimming removed 6 bases at V and 2 bases at J, with 10 bases between. Germline lookup yields CDR1 MNHEY and CDR2 SVGAGI. CDR3 length: 13 residues.

This sequence joins TRBV6-1 and TRBJ2-7; D gene unclear. V was cut by 6 bases and J by 2 bases, with 11 bases left in between. Germline V gene data show CDR1 as MNHNS and CDR2 as SASEGT. The CDR3 is 13 amino acids. The CDR3 sequence is CASRRVGAYEQYF. The CDR3 coding sequence is TGTGCCAGCAGACGGGTCGGAGCCTACGAGCAGTACTTC.

This clonotype was recorded at least ten times. This chain connects TRBV24-1 to TRBJ1-2, with 9 positions matching TRBD1. The germline gives CDR1 KGHDR, CDR2 SFDVKD. V lost 10 bases to trimming and J lost 5 bases; unmatched junction nucleotides: 10. The CDR3 contains 14 residues. CDR3 in DNA: TGTGCCACACAGAGGGACAGGGACGGATATGGCTACACCTTC. This sequence encodes CATQRDRDGYGYTF.

This clonotype was detected many times. The chain has TRBV5-1 and TRBJ2-2, with 7 bases matching TRBD2. Germline V gene lookup returns CDR1 SGHRS and CDR2 YFSETQ. The J segment lost 6 bases and the V segment lost 4 bases, leaving 9 bases of the junction unmatched. CDR3 length: 15 amino acids. CDR3 sequence: CASSPGIAGAGELFF. The CDR3 DNA is TGCGCCAGCAGCCCCGGAATCGCGGGAGCCGGGGAGCTGTTTTTT.

Regarding this clonotype: A single base separates this from a much larger clone, so it may be a read error. The chain uses TRBV6-1 and TRBJ2-2, with a tentative D call TRBD2 (5 bases). Per the germline V gene, CDR1 is MNHNS and CDR2 is SASEGT. The CDR3 covers 14 residues. CDR3: CANSPAVGTGELFF. The DNA of the CDR3 is TGTGCCAACAGTCCAGCGGTGGGCACCGGGGAGCTGTTTTTT.

This clonotype was counted at least ten times. The rearrangement links TRBV27 to TRBJ1-2; D possibly corresponds to TRBD1 (5 bases). CDR3 length: 14 residues. Trimming removed 5 bases from V and 4 bases from J, with 14 bases in between. Looked up from germline, CDR1 is MNHEY and CDR2 is SMNVEV (reference sequence). Here the CDR3 reads CASSRGSESYGYTF. CDR3 nucleotides: TGTGCCAGCAGTCGGGGCAGTGAGTCCTATGGCTACACCTTC.

This clonotype was counted many times. The rearrangement joins TRBV20-1 to TRBJ2-5, with 10 nucleotides matching TRBD2. The CDR3 totals 15 residues. V gave up 5 bases and J gave up 3 bases; unmatched junction bases: 9. Germline lookup yields CDR1 DFQATT and CDR2 SNEGSKA (reference sequence). For the CDR3, the DNA is TGCAGTGCTGGTCAGGGGCTAGCGGGGGAAGAGACCCAGTACTTC. As protein: CSAGQGLAGEETQYF.

This clonotype has more than one count but fewer than ten. The chain is built from TRBV7-3 and TRBJ2-2, with D perhaps matching TRBD1 or TRBD2 (6 bases each). The V and J ends lost 6 bases and 5 bases respectively, with 13 bases between them. Germline-derived CDR1 and CDR2 are SGHTA and FQGTGA. The CDR3 is 14 residues long. CDR3 bases: TGTGCCAGCAGTTCCGGGGGACAAACCGGGGAGCTGTTTTTT. Its protein is CASSSGGQTGELFF.

This chain uses TRBV28 with TRBJ2-5, with TRBD1 matching 10 bases. This CDR3 region has 15 residues. Germline assignment: CDR1 MDHEN and CDR2 SYDVKM. V dropped 5 bases and J dropped 1; count of bases not matched to a gene: 4. The CDR3 DNA follows: TGTGCCAGCAGTCCGGGACAGGGGACCCAAGAGACCCAGTACTTC. It codes for CASSPGQGTQETQYF.